This T cell receptor (beta chain) was documented in a study of shared clonotypes between healthy human individuals. Study results and limitations: Non-shared clonotypes displayed generation probabilities falling below those of clonotypes present in all four donors. Larger richness was generally estimated for naive than memory subsets.

Note on this clone: Antigen specificity is unknown.

The CDR3 length is 17 residues. The ends lost 3 bases at V and 4 bases at J; junction bases unmatched: 9. Germline CDR1 reads ENHRY; CDR2 reads SYGVKD. Genomic DNA of each subset was evenly split across several immunoSEQ plates. The method was immunoSEQ multiplex PCR; TCRdb's version includes in-frame clones alone and lacks a portion of them. The sample has some 1 million clones, approximately 68% seen once. This TCR was recovered from a man aged 18 to 29 in good health. The chain joins TRBV10-3 to TRBJ1-5; 10 bases are shared with TRBD1. The sequenced material came from memory CD4+ T cells sorted from blood. Subset here: CD45RA-negative fraction. The CDR3 DNA follows: TGTGCCATCAGTGACCACGGGGGGGGACAGGGGAATCAGCCCCAGCATTTT. Its protein is CAISDHGGGQGNQPQHF.